A single sample is the source of the 3 T cell receptor beta chains below, sequenced in a study of PD-L1 blockade in urothelial cancer. Profiled with immunoSEQ multiplex PCR; TCRdb holds only in-frame clones, not every one. The table shows about 57,000 clones, with 85% to 90% occurring only once. Sequences were derived from PBMCs, sampled around atezolizumab (anti-PD-L1) treatment. These TCRs come from a man in his forties or fifties with urothelial cancer.

V usage is TRBV29-1 and J usage is TRBJ2-1; D possibly corresponds to TRBD2 (5 bases). The CDR3 runs 13 residues. V shed 3 bases and J shed 0 bases, with 6 bases lying between them. Germline loops: CDR1 SQVTM, CDR2 ANQGSEA. The chain's CDR3 is CSVDEGSYNEQFF. Here the CDR3 DNA reads TGCAGCGTTGACGAGGGCTCCTACAATGAGCAGTTCTTC.

The chain couples TRBV2 to TRBJ2-3, with a weak D call TRBD1 (6 bases). The CDR3 is 13 residues long. CDR1 SNHLY and CDR2 FYNNEI come from the germline V gene. Trimming left V 9 bases short and J 0 bases short, with 10 bases between. The CDR3 here is CASRQASTDTQYF. CDR3 DNA: TGTGCCAGTAGACAGGCTAGCACAGATACGCAGTATTTT.

The chain is built from TRBV9 and TRBJ1-6, with 8 bases fitting TRBD1. The CDR3 length is 15 residues. V shed 3 bases and J 6 bases; nucleotides not matched to a gene: 5. Germline-derived CDR1 and CDR2 are SGDLS and YYNGEE. In DNA, the CDR3 is TGTGCCAGCAGCGCCCTAGGACAGGGTAATTCACCCCTCCACTTT. The encoded protein is CASSALGQGNSPLHF.